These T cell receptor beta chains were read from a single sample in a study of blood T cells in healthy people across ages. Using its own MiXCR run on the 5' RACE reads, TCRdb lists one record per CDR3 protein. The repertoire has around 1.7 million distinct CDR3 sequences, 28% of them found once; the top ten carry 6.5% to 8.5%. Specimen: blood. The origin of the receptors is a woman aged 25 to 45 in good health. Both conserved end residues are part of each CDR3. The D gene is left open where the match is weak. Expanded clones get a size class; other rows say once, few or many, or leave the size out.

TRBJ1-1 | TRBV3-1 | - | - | TGTGCCAGCAGCCATGGGGCCCACACTGAAGCTTTCTTT | CASSHGAHTEAFF
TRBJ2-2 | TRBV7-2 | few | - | TGTGCCAGCAGCTTAATGGGGCCTCCCGGCGGGGAGCTGTTTTTT | CASSLMGPPGGELFF
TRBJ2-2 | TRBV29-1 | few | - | TGCAGCGTTATTCCTTACACCGGGGAGCTGTTTTTT | CSVIPYTGELFF
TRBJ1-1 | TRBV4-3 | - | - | TGCGCCAGCAGCCAGGGGGGAGGAGCTTTCTTT | CASSQGGGAFF
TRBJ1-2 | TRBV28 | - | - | TGTGCCAGCAGTCCCGGGGCAGTCATAAACGGCTACACCTTC | CASSPGAVINGYTF
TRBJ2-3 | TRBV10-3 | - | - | TGTGCCACCTCTACGGGACCCTCGGATACGCAGTATTTT | CATSTGPSDTQYF
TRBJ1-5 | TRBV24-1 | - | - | TGTGCCACCAGTGCGGGAAACTACAGGGTTCAGCCCCAGCATTTT | CATSAGNYRVQPQHF
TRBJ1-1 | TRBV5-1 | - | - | TGCGCCAGCAGCTTTGTTCCGGGGTCGAACACTGAAGCTTTCTTT | CASSFVPGSNTEAFF
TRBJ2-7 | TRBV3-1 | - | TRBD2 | TGTGCCAGCAGCCAAGAAGGAGGGGAGGGCCACGAGCAGTACTTC | CASSQEGGEGHEQYF
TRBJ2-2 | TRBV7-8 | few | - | TGTGCCAGCAGCTTAATTGTCCGCACCGGGGAAACCGGGGAGCTGTTTTTT | CASSLIVRTGETGELFF
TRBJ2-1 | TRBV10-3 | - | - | TGTGCCATCAGTGGGGGGGTGAGGAACAATGAGCAGTTCTTC | CAISGGVRNNEQFF
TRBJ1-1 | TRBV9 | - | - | TGTGCCAACAGCGCCGGGGGAACCGGCACTGAAGCTTTCTTT | CANSAGGTGTEAFF
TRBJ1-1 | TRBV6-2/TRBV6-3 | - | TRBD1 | TGTGCCAGCAGTTACTCTAGGACAGGGGAGAACACTGAAGCTTTCTTT | CASSYSRTGENTEAFF
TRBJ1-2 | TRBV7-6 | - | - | TGTGCCAGCAGCTTCAGGGCCCTGTATAACTATGGCTACACCTTC | CASSFRALYNYGYTF
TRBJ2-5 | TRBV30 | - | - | TGTGCCTGGGGGGGCGGGACCCCGCGGGAGACCCAGTACTTC | CAWGGGTPRETQYF
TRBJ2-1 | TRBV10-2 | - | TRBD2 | TGCGCCAGCAGGACTAGCGGGAGAATAAATGAGCAGTTCTTC | CASRTSGRINEQFF
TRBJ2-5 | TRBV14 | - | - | TGTGCCAGCAGCCAAGAAGGGGCGTACCAAGAGACCCAGTACTTC | CASSQEGAYQETQYF
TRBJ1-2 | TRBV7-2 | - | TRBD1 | TGTGCCAGCCCCCGACAGGGTGTAATTGATGGCTACACCTTC | CASPRQGVIDGYTF
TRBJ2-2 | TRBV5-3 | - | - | TGTGCCAGAAGCTTGAAGGAGCCGGTTGGGAGAACGGTTAGCGAGAACACCGGGGAGCTGTTTTTT | CARSLKEPVGRTVSENTGELFF
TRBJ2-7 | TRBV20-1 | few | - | TGCAGTGCCCTCTCCGACCAACAGGGAGCCCCCTACGAGCAGTACTTC | CSALSDQQGAPYEQYF
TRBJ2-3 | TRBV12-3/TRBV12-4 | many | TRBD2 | TGTGCCAGCAGTTTGGCGGGGGAGTCGGATACGCAGTATTTT | CASSLAGESDTQYF
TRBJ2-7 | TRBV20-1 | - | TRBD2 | TGCAGTGCCACCACTCGGACTAGCGGGGGCTACGAGCAGTACTTC | CSATTRTSGGYEQYF
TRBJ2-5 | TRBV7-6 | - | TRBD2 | TGTGCCAGCAGCCGTTTGTCCACGACTAGCGGGGGGGCCGGTGAGACCCAGTACTTC | CASSRLSTTSGGAGETQYF
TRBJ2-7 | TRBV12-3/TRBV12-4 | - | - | TGTGCCAGCTCTCAGCAGGCAGGGGAGGACGAGCAGTACTTC | CASSQQAGEDEQYF
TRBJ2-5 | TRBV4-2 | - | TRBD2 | TGTGCCAGCAGACCCTTGGCGGGGGGACAAGAGACCCAGTACTTC | CASRPLAGGQETQYF
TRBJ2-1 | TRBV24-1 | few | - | TGTGCCACCAGTGATTTGGGGGAGCGGAACAATGAGCAGTTCTTC | CATSDLGERNNEQFF
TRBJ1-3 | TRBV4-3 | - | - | TGCGCCAGCAGCCAGGATGCGACCGGGACTTTGAAAAACACCATATATTTT | CASSQDATGTLKNTIYF
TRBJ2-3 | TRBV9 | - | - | TGTGCCAGCAGCGTAGACGGGGAGACCCGCACAGGTACGCAGTATTTT | CASSVDGETRTGTQYF
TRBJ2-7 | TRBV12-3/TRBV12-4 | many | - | TGTGCCATCTCCCTCGGACTATCCTACGAGCAGTACTTC | CAISLGLSYEQYF
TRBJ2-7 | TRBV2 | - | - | TGTGCCAGCAGCGATGAGTCCTACAATGAGCAGTACTTC | CASSDESYNEQYF
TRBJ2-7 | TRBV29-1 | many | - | TGCAGCGTTGAAGCTCCGCGTCTCGACCTAGGATGGGGCTACGAGCAGTACTTC | CSVEAPRLDLGWGYEQYF
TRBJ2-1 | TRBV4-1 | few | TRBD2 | TGCGCCAGCAGCCAAGGTGGAGGACTAGCGGGGGCCTACAATGAGCAGTTCTTC | CASSQGGGLAGAYNEQFF
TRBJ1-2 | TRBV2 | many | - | TGTGCCAGCAGTGTAGGTGGCGGCTCTAACTATGGCTACACCTTC | CASSVGGGSNYGYTF
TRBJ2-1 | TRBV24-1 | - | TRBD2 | TGTGCCACCATGGGCTCTAGCGGTCTGACGTCCTACAATGAGCAGTTCTTC | CATMGSSGLTSYNEQFF
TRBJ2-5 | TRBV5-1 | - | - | TGCGCCAGTCTACCGGGACTCCAGCAAGAGACCCAGTACTTC | CASLPGLQQETQYF
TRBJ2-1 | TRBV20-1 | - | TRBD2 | TGCAGTGCTCAGACTAGCGGGAGAAAGGAGCAGTTCTTC | CSAQTSGRKEQFF
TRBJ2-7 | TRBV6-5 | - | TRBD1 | TGTGCCAGCAGTTACACCGGACAGGGCGAGCAGTACTTC | CASSYTGQGEQYF
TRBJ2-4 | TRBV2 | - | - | TGTGCCAGCAAAGGGGCAGAAACCAAAAACATTCAGTACTTC | CASKGAETKNIQYF
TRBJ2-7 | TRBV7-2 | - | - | TGTGCCAGCAGCTCCGGAGTGCAGCAGTACTTC | CASSSGVQQYF
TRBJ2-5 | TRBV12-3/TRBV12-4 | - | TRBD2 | TGTGCCAGCAGTTTAAGTTATTTAGCGGGGGAGGGAGAGACCCAGTACTTC | CASSLSYLAGEGETQYF
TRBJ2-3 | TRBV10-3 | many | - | TGTGCCATCCCTTTGGACGAGTTTAGCACAGATACGCAGTATTTT | CAIPLDEFSTDTQYF
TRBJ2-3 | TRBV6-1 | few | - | TGTGCCAGCAGTGAATTTAGCGGTTACACAGATACGCAGTATTTT | CASSEFSGYTDTQYF
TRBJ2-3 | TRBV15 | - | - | TGTGCCACCAGCCCCATCCGAAACACAGATACGCAGTATTTT | CATSPIRNTDTQYF
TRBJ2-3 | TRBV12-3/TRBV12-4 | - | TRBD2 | TGTGCCAGCAGAACGGGGGTAGCGGGGAGAAAGAGCACAGATACGCAGTATTTT | CASRTGVAGRKSTDTQYF
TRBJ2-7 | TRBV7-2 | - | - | TGTGCCAGCAGCGTAGATAGCGGTGGGCACAATGAGCAGTACTTC | CASSVDSGGHNEQYF
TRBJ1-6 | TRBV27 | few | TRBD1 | TGTGCCAGCAGAGAGACAGGGGGCAATTCACCCCTCCACTTT | CASRETGGNSPLHF
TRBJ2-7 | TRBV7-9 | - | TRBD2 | TGTGCCAGCAGCTTAGCCGGGTCGGCGGGAGGTTATGAGCAGTACTTC | CASSLAGSAGGYEQYF
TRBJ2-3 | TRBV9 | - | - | TGTGCCATCAGCCCGTTCCCAGGGAACACAGATACGCAGTATTTT | CAISPFPGNTDTQYF
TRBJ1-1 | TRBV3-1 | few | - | TGTGCCAGCAGCCAAGATCAGGTACGGCCCTGGGCTTTCTTT | CASSQDQVRPWAFF
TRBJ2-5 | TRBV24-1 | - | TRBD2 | TGTGCCACCAGTGACCCACTAGCGGGGGGGAAAAAGACCCAGTACTTC | CATSDPLAGGKKTQYF
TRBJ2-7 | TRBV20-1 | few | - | TGCAGTGCTAGGGAGGACTCCTGGTGGCAGTACTTC | CSAREDSWWQYF
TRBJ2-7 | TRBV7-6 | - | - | TGTGCCAGCAGCCCCGAGGTATCCTGGGACGAGCAGTACTTC | CASSPEVSWDEQYF
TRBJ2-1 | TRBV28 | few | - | TGTGCCAGCGAGGGTGGGGCCTACAATGAGCAGTTCTTC | CASEGGAYNEQFF
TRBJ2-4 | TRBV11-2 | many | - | TGTGCCAGCAGCTCCGGTCTGGGTCCGGGACTAAACATTCAGTACTTC | CASSSGLGPGLNIQYF
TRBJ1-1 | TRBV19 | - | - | TGTGCCAGTAGTATCTTCACAGTCAACCCTCAAAACACTGAAGCTTTCTTT | CASSIFTVNPQNTEAFF
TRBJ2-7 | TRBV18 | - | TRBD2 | TGTGCCAGCTCAAGACTCGCTAGCGGGTCCTACGAGCAGTACTTC | CASSRLASGSYEQYF
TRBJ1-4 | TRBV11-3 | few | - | TGTGCCAGGATCGGACTTGTCCCCACTAATGAAAAACTGTTTTTT | CARIGLVPTNEKLFF
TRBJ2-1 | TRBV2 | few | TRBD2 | TGTGCCAGCAGTGAGAGACTAGCGGGATCCAATGAGCAGTTCTTC | CASSERLAGSNEQFF
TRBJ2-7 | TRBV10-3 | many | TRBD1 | TGTGCCATCAGCCAAAGGGACAGGGGGATTACCTACGAGCAGTACTTC | CAISQRDRGITYEQYF
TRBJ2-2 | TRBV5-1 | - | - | TGCGCCAGCAGCTTGGGGTCTGCCACGAACACCGGGGAGCAGTTTTTT | CASSLGSATNTGEQFF